This entry describes one T cell receptor beta chain. This specimen comes from a study of CD8 T cells in Susac syndrome. This CDR3 region has 16 residues. V was shortened by 2 bases and J by 3 bases, with 18 bases between the two germline ends. The germline gives CDR1 SGHRS, CDR2 YFSETQ. Reverse transcription of about 0.45 to 1 ug RNA was carried out with random hexamers. TCRdb fed the immunoSEQ multiplex PCR reads into MiXCR, producing one record per CDR3 protein. The sample holds 90,000 to 150,000 distinct CDR3 sequences; 92% are singletons and the top ten take about 0.14%. The chain has TRBV5-1 and TRBJ2-7; D ambiguous. Sequenced input: CD4+ T cells from PBMCs. The clonotype comes from a human donor in good health. The CDR3 loop is CASSFLGGQANYEQYF. Written as DNA, the CDR3 is TGCGCCAGCAGCTTCTTGGGCGGCCAGGCCAACTACGAGCAGTACTTC. Full variable domain (rest looked up from reference TRBV5-1 and TRBJ2-7): KAGVTQTPRYLIKTRGQQVTLSCSPISGHRSVSWYQQTPGQGLQFLFEYFSETQRNKGNFPGRFSGRQFSNSRSEMNVSTLELGDSALYLCASSFLGGQANYEQYFGPGTRLTVT.